These 6 T cell receptor beta chains were all obtained from the same sample, sequenced in a study of blood T cell repertoires in COVID-19. Profiling relied on immunoSEQ multiplex PCR, and the TCRdb table lists in-frame clones only, not all of them. The sample shows some 180,000 clones, roughly 80% of them seen only once. Sequencing input: peripheral blood. Source of these receptors: a human donor in a cohort sampled during active COVID-19.

This clone showed up just once. V usage is TRBV2 and J usage is TRBJ1-4; no firm D call. Per the germline V gene, CDR1 is SNHLY and CDR2 is FYNNEI. Trimming took off 7 bases at V and 6 bases at J, with 15 bases between the two ends. CDR3 size: 14 residues. The CDR3: CASTINPEDEKLFF. Here the CDR3 DNA reads TGTGCCAGCACTATCAACCCGGAGGATGAAAAACTGTTTTTT.

The rearrangement links TRBV6-5 to TRBJ1-1, with D maybe TRBD1 (5 bases). Germline V gives CDR1 MNHEY, CDR2 SVGAGI. V lost 2 bases to trimming and J lost 5 bases, with 18 bases between them. This CDR3 comprises 16 residues. In nucleotides, the CDR3 is TGTGCCAGCAGTTACATCAGGGTTACTGGGAAGACTGAAGCTTTCTTT. Translation gives CASSYIRVTGKTEAFF.

The chain couples TRBV11-2 to TRBJ2-7, with D maybe TRBD1 (6 bases). V gave up 5 bases and J gave up 2 bases, with 13 bases separating them. CDR1 and CDR2 (germline): SGHAT, FQNNGV. CDR3 length: 14 residues. The CDR3 here is CASSTTGSPYEQYF. The CDR3 bases are TGTGCCAGCAGCACAACAGGGTCACCCTACGAGCAGTACTTC.

The chain uses TRBV29-1 and TRBJ1-2, with 8 positions matching TRBD1. V gave up 1 base and J gave up 2 bases; unmatched junction bases: 6. The germline V gene has CDR1 SQVTM and CDR2 ANQGSEA. This CDR3 region has 15 residues. CDR3 nucleotides: TGCAGCGTTGAAGCCGGACAGGGTGGGAACTATGGCTACACCTTC. As protein: CSVEAGQGGNYGYTF.

The V call is TRBV16, the J call TRBJ1-2, with D possibly matching TRBD1 (6 bases). V shed 4 bases and J shed 6 bases, with 24 bases lying between them. The germline gives CDR1 KGHSY, CDR2 FQNENV. The length of the CDR3 is 17 residues. The CDR3 nucleotides are TGTGCCAGCAGCCGCTTCTTGGGGGCTGCTACACGAGATGGCTACACCTTC. Protein product: CASSRFLGAATRDGYTF.

This chain links TRBV11-2 with TRBJ2-1, with 8 nucleotides matching TRBD1. Germline lookup yields CDR1 SGHAT and CDR2 FQNNGV. V was pared by 6 bases and J by 0 bases, with 7 bases of the junction left unmatched. This CDR3 contains 16 residues. The CDR3 sequence: CASRRTGFSSYNEQFF. The CDR3 bases are TGTGCCAGCAGGCGGACAGGGTTTAGCTCCTACAATGAGCAGTTCTTC. Together with reference TRBV11-2 and TRBJ2-1, the CDR3 gives the full variable domain: EAGVAQSPRYKIIEKRQSVAFWCNPISGHATLYWYQQILGQGPKLLIQFQNNGVVDDSQLPKDRFSAERLKGVDSTLKIQPAKLEDSAVYLCASRRTGFSSYNEQFFGPGTRLTVL.